This paragraph covers one T cell receptor (beta chain) sequence. The data were obtained in a study of blood T cells in healthy people across ages. A J-beta primer mix and a sample-barcoded 5' primer were used in a second PCR of about 7 to 12 cycles. From the 5' RACE reads, TCRdb called clonotypes with MiXCR, one entry per CDR3 protein. The sample has about 1.5 million distinct CDR3 sequences, 42% seen once. The junction had 10 bases not matched to a gene; V was cut back by 6 bases and J by 2 bases. The CDR3 contains 16 residues. The germline V gene has CDR1 MNHEY and CDR2 SVGEGT. The receptor was derived from a woman younger than 35 in good health. The specimen sequenced was blood. The V and J genes are TRBV6-2 or TRBV6-3 and TRBJ1-1; TRBD1 matches at 9 bases. The CDR3 nucleotides are TGTGCCAGCAGAGATCCGGGACAGGGAAGAAACACTGAAGCTTTCTTT. Its protein is CASRDPGQGRNTEAFF.